This T cell receptor beta chain was retrieved from a study of OX40 agonist ivuxolimab in advanced cancers. Overall study: Patients with prior anti-PD-1, anti-PD-L1 or anti-CTLA-4 therapy were eligible; 35% to 45% had some. Study findings and constraints: On average, CD8+ T cells showed a greater number of expanded clones than CD4+.

It was autoimmune disease history or systemic immunosuppression that excluded patients. Some clones are missing from TCRdb's copy, which holds only in-frame ones; the method was immunoSEQ multiplex PCR. The sample records 50,000 to 70,000 clones, roughly 81% being singletons. This clone was seen a few times. The antigen is undetermined. The sample was CD4+ or CD8+ T cells sorted from blood, taken in a trial of the OX40 agonist ivuxolimab. The clonotype originates from an adult with an advanced solid tumor such as melanoma, head and neck, liver or kidney cancer.

The CDR3: CASSPRGNSGNTIYF. In DNA, the CDR3 is TGTGCCAGCAGCCCTAGGGGGAACTCTGGAAACACCATATATTTT. V and J are TRBV6-5 and TRBJ1-3, with D possibly being TRBD1 (6 bases). The CDR3 is 15 residues long. V lost 6 bases, J lost 0 bases, and 12 bases lay in between. From germline, CDR1 is MNHEY and CDR2 SVGAGI.